These 19 T cell receptor beta chains share one sample of origin, sequenced in a study of TIL therapy for anti-PD-1-resistant metastatic lung cancer. The libraries were made with immunoSEQ v3. TCRdb's copy holds only in-frame clones and misses some; the assay was immunoSEQ multiplex PCR. Of about 52,000 clones listed, 70% to 85% were seen once; the top ten hold about 5%. Documented time point: pre-treatment sample, taken before nivolumab and TIL therapy. This specimen was blood, taken at baseline. The origin of the receptors is a woman aged 30 to 85 with non-small cell lung cancer.

The chain's CDR3 is CAYGTGGNYGYTF. In nucleotides, the CDR3 is TGTGCGTACGGGACGGGGGGAAACTATGGCTACACCTTC. J is TRBJ1-2 and V is TRBV28, with D possibly matching TRBD1 (5 bases). Germline V CDR1 and CDR2: MDHEN, SYDVKM. This CDR3 is built from 13 residues.

The chain recombines TRBV10-3 with TRBJ2-1; 11 bases agree with TRBD2. Germline-derived CDR1 and CDR2 are ENHRY and SYGVKD. The CDR3 sequence is 19 residues long. Trimming at V came to 2 bases and at J to 4 bases, leaving 13 bases not matched to a gene. Written as DNA, the CDR3 is TGTGCCATCAGTGAGCAGGCCCCCGGGACTAGCGGACGATACAATGAGCAGTTCTTC. It specifies CAISEQAPGTSGRYNEQFF.

This clone was recorded only once. The V gene is TRBV15, the J gene TRBJ2-5, with D unclear. The CDR3 has 15 residues. V was trimmed by 2 bases and J by 0 bases, leaving 10 bases between them. Looked up from germline, CDR1 is LNHNV and CDR2 is YYDKDF (reference sequence). The CDR3 spells CATSRSRANQETQYF. The CDR3 coding sequence is TGTGCCACCAGCAGATCAAGAGCCAACCAAGAGACCCAGTACTTC.

This sequence joins TRBV10-3 and TRBJ2-1; 10 bases map to TRBD2. The junction had 10 bases not matched to a gene; V was cut back by 6 bases and J by 8 bases. This CDR3 is built from 15 residues. The germline V gene has CDR1 ENHRY and CDR2 SYGVKD. The CDR3 reads CAIRRTLAGRDEQFF. The CDR3 nucleotides read TGTGCCATCAGACGTACACTAGCGGGACGCGATGAGCAGTTCTTC.

The chain uses TRBV4-2 and TRBJ2-2, with a possible D match to TRBD2 (6 bases). The CDR3 length is 16 residues. Germline V CDR1 and CDR2: LGHNA, YNFKEQ. Trimming cost V 4 bases and J 1 base, with 13 bases left between them. CDR3 sequence (DNA): TGTGCCAGCAGCCCGCGGACGGGGGTGAACACCGGGGAGCTGTTTTTT. This sequence encodes CASSPRTGVNTGELFF.

The genes are TRBV5-4 and TRBJ2-1; TRBD2 matches 15 bases. Germline assignment: CDR1 SGHNT and CDR2 YYREEE (reference sequence). The CDR3 covers 16 residues. The V and J ends lost 4 bases and 10 bases, in that order; junction bases with no gene match: 9. CDR3 sequence (DNA): TGTGCCAGCAGCCCATGGACTAGCGGGGGGGCGCGAGAGCAGTTCTTC. Protein: CASSPWTSGGAREQFF. Variable domain in full (rest from reference TRBV5-4 and TRBJ2-1): ETGVTQSPTHLIKTRGQQVTLRCSSQSGHNTVSWYQQALGQGPQFIFQYYREEENGRGNFPPRFSGLQFPNYSSELNVNALELDDSALYLCASSPWTSGGAREQFFGPGTRLTVL.

The chain uses TRBV5-1 and TRBJ1-1; 8 bases agree with TRBD1. CDR3 size: 15 residues. Germline lookup yields CDR1 SGHRS and CDR2 YFSETQ. V dropped 4 bases and J dropped 5; count of bases not matched to a gene: 10. The CDR3 is CASSTAQGDGTEAFF. The CDR3 DNA sequence: TGCGCCAGCAGCACTGCACAGGGGGACGGAACTGAAGCTTTCTTT.

This chain links TRBV5-1 with TRBJ1-4; 8 bases are shared with TRBD1. This CDR3 comprises 16 residues. Germline CDR1 SGHRS, CDR2 YFSETQ. V dropped 2 bases and J dropped 3; count of bases not matched to a gene: 6. Here the CDR3 DNA reads TGCGCCAGCAGCTTCGGACAGGGAGGGCCTAATGAAAAACTGTTTTTT. Translation gives CASSFGQGGPNEKLFF.

This chain uses TRBV29-1 with TRBJ1-1; perhaps TRBD1 as D (6 bases). V dropped 7 bases and J dropped 6 bases, with 18 bases sitting between them. Germline V lookup: CDR1 SQVTM, CDR2 ANQGSEA. The CDR3 sequence is 13 residues long. CDR3 nucleotides: TGCAGCGCGCGAGGGGAGAGGGGGTCTGAAGCTTTCTTT. This translates into CSARGERGSEAFF.

The chain employs TRBV7-2 and TRBJ2-2; D remains ambiguous. This CDR3 is built from 15 residues. With 2 bases removed from V and 4 bases from J, the gap between germline ends came to 11 bases. The germline CDR1 and CDR2 sequences are SGHTA and FQGNSA. The CDR3 nucleotides are TGTGCCAGCAGCTTAAACGCGGTGCGCACCGGGGAGCTGTTTTTT. This sequence encodes CASSLNAVRTGELFF.

As DNA, the CDR3 is TGTGCCAGCAGCTTTGGACTAGCGGATTCGTACAATGAGCAGTTCTTC. Its translation is CASSFGLADSYNEQFF. The chain employs TRBV5-4 and TRBJ2-1; 10 bases agree with TRBD2. CDR1 and CDR2 (germline): SGHNT, YYREEE (reference sequence). V trimming: 2 bases; J trimming: 4 bases; junction bases outside the gene matches: 6. The CDR3 extends over 16 amino acids.

The rearrangement uses TRBV5-1 and TRBJ2-3; 9 positions agree with TRBD1. V lost 4 bases to trimming and J lost 4 bases; unmatched junction nucleotides: 4. CDR1 and CDR2 from the germline V gene are SGHRS and YFSETQ. CDR3 size: 14 residues. The CDR3 bases are TGCGCCAGCAGCCCACAGGGGGCCCCAGATACGCAGTATTTT. It encodes CASSPQGAPDTQYF.

The chain combines TRBV6-1 with TRBJ2-3, with 9 bases that match TRBD2. This CDR3 is built from 15 residues. J was trimmed by 4 bases and V by 6 bases; bases with no gene match: 8. Germline CDR1 reads MNHNS; CDR2 reads SASEGT. CDR3 sequence (DNA): TGTGCCAGCAGCCCGGGACTAGCCCCCCCAGATACGCAGTATTTT. Protein sequence: CASSPGLAPPDTQYF.

CDR3 sequence: CASSHSEEGYGASYEQYF. Here the CDR3 DNA reads TGTGCCAGCAGTCATTCGGAGGAAGGCTACGGGGCCTCCTACGAGCAGTACTTC. This sequence joins TRBV7-6 and TRBJ2-7; D may be TRBD1 or TRBD2 (5 bases each). The V gene's germline CDR1 is SGHVS and CDR2 FNYEAQ. There are 18 residues in the CDR3. The V gene lost 6 bases and the J gene lost 0 bases, with 24 bases spanning the gap. Full variable domain (outside the CDR3, taken from reference TRBV7-6 and TRBJ2-7): GAGVSQSPRYKVTKRGQDVALRCDPISGHVSLYWYRQALGQGPEFLTYFNYEAQQDKSGLPNDRFSAERPEGSISTLTIQRTEQRDSAMYRCASSHSEEGYGASYEQYFGPGTRLTVT.

This chain uses TRBV6-5 with TRBJ1-1, with D unresolved. Germline-derived CDR1 and CDR2 are MNHEY and SVGAGI. CDR3 length: 12 residues. The V end lost 8 bases, the J end lost 6 bases, and 13 bases lay between the germline ends. As DNA, the CDR3 is TGTGCCAGCGGACCCAAGGTAGCTGAAGCTTTCTTT. Its translation is CASGPKVAEAFF.

The rearrangement uses TRBV6-5 and TRBJ2-5, with 7 bases identical to TRBD1. Germline lookup yields CDR1 MNHEY and CDR2 SVGAGI. CDR3 length equals 14 residues. The trim removed 6 bases at V and 5 bases at J, leaving 9 bases unmatched. The CDR3 is CASRTQGSGETQYF. The DNA of the CDR3 is TGTGCCAGCAGAACACAGGGGAGTGGGGAGACCCAGTACTTC.

V and J are TRBV6-5 and TRBJ2-7; D call uncertain. Germline CDR1 is MNHEY and CDR2 is SVGAGI. The CDR3 spans 13 residues. V gave up 4 bases and J gave up 1 base, with 8 bases separating them. In nucleotides, the CDR3 is TGTGCCAGCAGTTCGACCACTTCCTACGAGCAGTACTTC. This gives the protein CASSSTTSYEQYF.

This clone was observed a few times. The genes are TRBV4-3 and TRBJ2-2; D tentatively reads TRBD1 or TRBD2 (5 bases each). This CDR3 has 16 residues. V was cut by 0 bases and J by 2 bases, with 10 bases left in between. Germline CDR1 reads LGHNA; CDR2 reads YSLEER. CDR3 DNA sequence: TGCGCCAGCAGCCAAGATAGAGGGGCAAACACCGGGGAGCTGTTTTTT. Translation gives CASSQDRGANTGELFF.

This sequence joins TRBV2 and TRBJ2-7; the match to TRBD2 covers 10 bases. Trimming removed 6 bases from V and 5 bases from J; junction bases left unmatched: 13. The CDR3 covers 16 residues. The germline V gene has CDR1 SNHLY and CDR2 FYNNEI. The CDR3 here is CASSSPGLAIPHEQYF. For the CDR3, the DNA is TGTGCCAGCAGCTCACCGGGACTAGCGATCCCCCACGAGCAGTACTTC.